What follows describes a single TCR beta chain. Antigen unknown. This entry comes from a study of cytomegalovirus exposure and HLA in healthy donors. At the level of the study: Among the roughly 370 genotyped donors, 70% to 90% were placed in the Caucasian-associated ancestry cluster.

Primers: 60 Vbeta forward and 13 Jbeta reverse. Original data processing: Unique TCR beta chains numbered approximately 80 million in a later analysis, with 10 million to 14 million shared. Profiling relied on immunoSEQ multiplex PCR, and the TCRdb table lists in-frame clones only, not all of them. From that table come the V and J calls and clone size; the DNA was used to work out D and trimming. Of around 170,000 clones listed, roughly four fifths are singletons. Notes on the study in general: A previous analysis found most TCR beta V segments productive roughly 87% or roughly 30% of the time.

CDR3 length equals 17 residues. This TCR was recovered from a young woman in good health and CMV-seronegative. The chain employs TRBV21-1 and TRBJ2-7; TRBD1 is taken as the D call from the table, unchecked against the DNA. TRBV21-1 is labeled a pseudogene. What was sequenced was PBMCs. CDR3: CASSKGMTGRRTAGQYF. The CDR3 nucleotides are TGTGCCAGCAGCAAAGGGATGACAGGGCGGCGAACCGCGGGGCAGTACTTC.